A selection of T cell receptor beta chains follows, all from one sample in a study of T-cell reconstitution after alpha-beta-depleted transplantation in children. One entry per CDR3 protein, called by TCRdb with MiXCR from the PCR reads. This sample has a few hundred thousand distinct CDR3 sequences, with 15% to 20% found just once. The sample in question was PBMCs, mostly from graft donor cells, obtained 360 days after TCRalphabeta/CD19-depleted stem cell transplant. Receptors originate from a boy younger than two who had a stem cell transplant for Wiskott-Aldrich syndrome, so the T cells may come from the graft donor. Each CDR3 is given with its conserved first and last residue. Fields, in order: V gene, clone size, D gene, CDR3 length, J gene, CDR3 DNA, CDR3 protein. D genes are given only for firm matches. A row's size may be missing; if present it is once, few, many or a size class.

v_gene: TRBV12-3/TRBV12-4; abundance: -; d_gene: -; len: 14; j_gene: TRBJ1-5; CDR3nt: TGTGCCAGCAGAGGGGTAGGGCGTAATCAGCCCCAGCATTTT; CDR3aa: CASRGVGRNQPQHF
v_gene: TRBV11-2; abundance: -; d_gene: TRBD1; len: 16; j_gene: TRBJ2-7; CDR3nt: TGTGCCAGCAGCTTACCCCTAGGGACAGGGTACCACGAGCAGTACTTC; CDR3aa: CASSLPLGTGYHEQYF
v_gene: TRBV11-2; abundance: few; d_gene: -; len: 17; j_gene: TRBJ2-6; CDR3nt: TGTGCCAGCAGCTTAAGGGGTCCTCGATCTGGGGCCAACGTCCTGACTTTC; CDR3aa: CASSLRGPRSGANVLTF
v_gene: TRBV19; abundance: few; d_gene: -; len: 13; j_gene: TRBJ2-7; CDR3nt: TGTGCCAGATCGGACAAAAACTCCTACGAGCAGTACTTC; CDR3aa: CARSDKNSYEQYF
v_gene: TRBV14; abundance: -; d_gene: TRBD1; len: 16; j_gene: TRBJ2-1; CDR3nt: TGTGCCAGCAGCCAGCTTACAGGGGGTTCCTACAATGAGCAGTTCTTC; CDR3aa: CASSQLTGGSYNEQFF
v_gene: TRBV12-3/TRBV12-4; abundance: few; d_gene: -; len: 13; j_gene: TRBJ1-5; CDR3nt: TGTGCCAGCAGTACAGGGTGGGAGCAGCCCCAGCATTTT; CDR3aa: CASSTGWEQPQHF
v_gene: TRBV19; abundance: -; d_gene: TRBD2; len: 17; j_gene: TRBJ2-1; CDR3nt: TGTGCCAGTAGCCGGGGGGCTAGCGGGAGCAAATACAATGAGCAGTTCTTC; CDR3aa: CASSRGASGSKYNEQFF
v_gene: TRBV20-1; abundance: -; d_gene: TRBD1; len: 14; j_gene: TRBJ2-1; CDR3nt: TGCAGTGCACCTGACAGGGGGAGCTACAATGAGCAGTTCTTC; CDR3aa: CSAPDRGSYNEQFF
v_gene: TRBV7-9; abundance: -; d_gene: -; len: 16; j_gene: TRBJ2-7; CDR3nt: TGTGCCAGCAGCGGAAGGGGGAAAGGGATCTCCTACGAGCAGTACTTC; CDR3aa: CASSGRGKGISYEQYF
v_gene: TRBV25-1; abundance: many; d_gene: TRBD2; len: 13; j_gene: TRBJ2-1; CDR3nt: TGTGCCAGCAGGGGACTAGCGGGAGGTGAGCAGTTCTTC; CDR3aa: CASRGLAGGEQFF
v_gene: TRBV6-2/TRBV6-3; abundance: -; d_gene: TRBD1; len: 15; j_gene: TRBJ2-1; CDR3nt: TGTGCCAGCAGTTACCGACAGGGATGGTACAATGAGCAGTTCTTC; CDR3aa: CASSYRQGWYNEQFF
v_gene: TRBV10-3; abundance: few; d_gene: TRBD2; len: 15; j_gene: TRBJ2-1; CDR3nt: TGTGCCATCAGTGAACGGGGGGGCGAAAACAATGAGCAGTTCTTC; CDR3aa: CAISERGGENNEQFF
v_gene: TRBV6-1; abundance: -; d_gene: TRBD1; len: 14; j_gene: TRBJ1-4; CDR3nt: TGTGCCAGCAGGGCACAGGGGGCTAATGAAAAACTGTTTTTT; CDR3aa: CASRAQGANEKLFF
v_gene: TRBV5-5; abundance: -; d_gene: -; len: 14; j_gene: TRBJ1-5; CDR3nt: TGTGCCAGCAACCCGAGGGGCGGAGATCACCCCCAGCATTTT; CDR3aa: CASNPRGGDHPQHF
v_gene: TRBV12-3/TRBV12-4; abundance: many; d_gene: TRBD1; len: 15; j_gene: TRBJ2-7; CDR3nt: TGTGCCAGCAGTCCCGGGACAGGGTTCGTCTACGAGCAGTACTTC; CDR3aa: CASSPGTGFVYEQYF
v_gene: TRBV29-1; abundance: few; d_gene: -; len: 12; j_gene: TRBJ2-5; CDR3nt: TGCAGCGTCTTCAGTGCGTCGGAGACCCAGTACTTC; CDR3aa: CSVFSASETQYF
v_gene: TRBV6-5; abundance: few; d_gene: TRBD2; len: 15; j_gene: TRBJ2-5; CDR3nt: TGTGCCAGCAGTTATATAGCGGGAGTCCAAGAGACCCAGTACTTC; CDR3aa: CASSYIAGVQETQYF
v_gene: TRBV24-1; abundance: few; d_gene: -; len: 15; j_gene: TRBJ2-3; CDR3nt: TGTGCCACCGGACATCGGGACACGATCAGTGATACGCAGTATTTT; CDR3aa: CATGHRDTISDTQYF
v_gene: TRBV29-1; abundance: -; d_gene: -; len: 17; j_gene: TRBJ2-2; CDR3nt: TGCAGCGCCGGACAGGGACGGGGGACTAGTCGGCCCGGGGAGCTGTTTTTT; CDR3aa: CSAGQGRGTSRPGELFF
v_gene: TRBV10-3; abundance: -; d_gene: -; len: 12; j_gene: TRBJ2-5; CDR3nt: TGTGCCACAGCAAACTTCCGGGAGACCCAGTACTTC; CDR3aa: CATANFRETQYF
v_gene: TRBV10-3; abundance: few; d_gene: -; len: 16; j_gene: TRBJ2-1; CDR3nt: TGTGCCATCAGTGGTAAGACAGATACTCTAAACAATGAGCAGTTCTTC; CDR3aa: CAISGKTDTLNNEQFF
v_gene: TRBV7-2; abundance: few; d_gene: -; len: 15; j_gene: TRBJ2-2; CDR3nt: TGTGCCAGCACAGACAGCCTTGCGAACACCGGGGAGCTGTTTTTT; CDR3aa: CASTDSLANTGELFF
v_gene: TRBV24-1; abundance: few; d_gene: -; len: 17; j_gene: TRBJ2-5; CDR3nt: TGTGCCACCAGTGATCTTCGGACTAGCGGACAGGGGGAGACCCAGTACTTC; CDR3aa: CATSDLRTSGQGETQYF
v_gene: TRBV21-1; abundance: -; d_gene: -; len: 15; j_gene: TRBJ1-1; CDR3nt: TGTGCCAGCAGCAAACCCCCAGGGGAGAACACTGAAGCTTTCTTT; CDR3aa: CASSKPPGENTEAFF
v_gene: TRBV6-2/TRBV6-3; abundance: -; d_gene: -; len: 15; j_gene: TRBJ2-1; CDR3nt: TGTGCCAGCAGCCCCGATTTGACTAGAGACAATGAGCAGTTCTTC; CDR3aa: CASSPDLTRDNEQFF
v_gene: TRBV5-5; abundance: few; d_gene: TRBD1; len: 16; j_gene: TRBJ2-1; CDR3nt: TGTGCCAGCAGCTTAATAGAAGACAGGGGGGTCAATGAGCAGTTCTTC; CDR3aa: CASSLIEDRGVNEQFF
v_gene: TRBV28; abundance: few; d_gene: -; len: 11; j_gene: TRBJ2-7; CDR3nt: TGTGCCAGCAGCAGGGTTGCCGAGCAGTACTTC; CDR3aa: CASSRVAEQYF
v_gene: TRBV5-1; abundance: few; d_gene: -; len: 18; j_gene: TRBJ2-5; CDR3nt: TGCGCCAGCAGCTTGGGGAACCGTGGTTCTTACCTTCAAGAGACCCAGTACTTC; CDR3aa: CASSLGNRGSYLQETQYF
v_gene: TRBV4-2; abundance: -; d_gene: -; len: 13; j_gene: TRBJ2-7; CDR3nt: TGTGCCAGCAGTCACGGGCGGGATTACGAGCAGTACTTC; CDR3aa: CASSHGRDYEQYF
v_gene: TRBV25-1; abundance: -; d_gene: TRBD1; len: 16; j_gene: TRBJ2-5; CDR3nt: TGTGCCAGCAGTGATTTTCCGGGGACAGGGCAAGAGACCCAGTACTTC; CDR3aa: CASSDFPGTGQETQYF
v_gene: TRBV28; abundance: many; d_gene: -; len: 15; j_gene: TRBJ1-2; CDR3nt: TGTGCCAGCAGCCGCCGGGGTTGGGCAGTCTATGGCTACACCTTC; CDR3aa: CASSRRGWAVYGYTF
v_gene: TRBV27; abundance: -; d_gene: -; len: 14; j_gene: TRBJ2-7; CDR3nt: TGTGCCAGCAGTCCCGGGGCCTACTCCTACGAGCAGTACTTC; CDR3aa: CASSPGAYSYEQYF
v_gene: TRBV10-3; abundance: few; d_gene: -; len: 13; j_gene: TRBJ2-5; CDR3nt: TGTGCCATCAGTGAGAGACAGCAAGAGACCCAGTACTTC; CDR3aa: CAISERQQETQYF
v_gene: TRBV11-2; abundance: -; d_gene: -; len: 14; j_gene: TRBJ2-7; CDR3nt: TGTGCCAGCAGCCCCCCGACAGGCCCCTACGAGCAGTACTTC; CDR3aa: CASSPPTGPYEQYF
v_gene: TRBV7-2; abundance: -; d_gene: -; len: 14; j_gene: TRBJ2-3; CDR3nt: TGTGCCAGCAGCTTATCCCGAGGAACAGATACGCAGTATTTT; CDR3aa: CASSLSRGTDTQYF
v_gene: TRBV29-1; abundance: -; d_gene: TRBD2; len: 13; j_gene: TRBJ2-2; CDR3nt: TGCAGCGTGACTAGCGGGAACACCGGGGAGCTGTTTTTT; CDR3aa: CSVTSGNTGELFF
v_gene: TRBV3-1; abundance: -; d_gene: -; len: 14; j_gene: TRBJ2-7; CDR3nt: TGTGCCAGCAGCCAAGAACGACTCTACTACGAGCAGTACTTC; CDR3aa: CASSQERLYYEQYF
v_gene: TRBV5-6; abundance: few; d_gene: -; len: 12; j_gene: TRBJ2-7; CDR3nt: TGTGCCAGCACCCGGGACGGGTACGAGCAGTACTTC; CDR3aa: CASTRDGYEQYF
v_gene: TRBV10-2; abundance: few; d_gene: -; len: 15; j_gene: TRBJ1-5; CDR3nt: TGCGCCAGCAGTGAGGCCGGGGGAGGCAATCAGCCCCAGCATTTT; CDR3aa: CASSEAGGGNQPQHF
v_gene: TRBV24-1; abundance: -; d_gene: TRBD2; len: 15; j_gene: TRBJ2-1; CDR3nt: TGTGCCACCAGTCCCGGACTAGCGGGAGGGAATGAGCAGTTCTTC; CDR3aa: CATSPGLAGGNEQFF
v_gene: TRBV12-3/TRBV12-4; abundance: many; d_gene: -; len: 15; j_gene: TRBJ2-1; CDR3nt: TGTGCCAGCAGTTTAGTGGGACACCTCTACAATGAGCAGTTCTTC; CDR3aa: CASSLVGHLYNEQFF
v_gene: TRBV5-1; abundance: -; d_gene: -; len: 15; j_gene: TRBJ2-5; CDR3nt: TGCGCCAGCAGCTGGGACCGGACGCATAAAGAGACCCAGTACTTC; CDR3aa: CASSWDRTHKETQYF
v_gene: TRBV29-1; abundance: -; d_gene: -; len: 13; j_gene: TRBJ2-1; CDR3nt: TGCAGCGTTGAAGAAAACTCCTACAATGAGCAGTTCTTC; CDR3aa: CSVEENSYNEQFF
v_gene: TRBV5-1; abundance: -; d_gene: -; len: 15; j_gene: TRBJ2-7; CDR3nt: TGCGCCAGCAGCCGAGCCGGGACACCGTCCTACGAGCAGTACTTC; CDR3aa: CASSRAGTPSYEQYF
v_gene: TRBV4-1; abundance: few; d_gene: -; len: 17; j_gene: TRBJ2-6; CDR3nt: TGCGCCAGCAGCCAATATAAACAGAAATCTGGGGCCAACGTCCTGACTTTC; CDR3aa: CASSQYKQKSGANVLTF
v_gene: TRBV20-1; abundance: -; d_gene: TRBD2; len: 14; j_gene: TRBJ2-1; CDR3nt: TGCAGTGCTAGAGTACTAGCGGTATACAATGAGCAGTTCTTC; CDR3aa: CSARVLAVYNEQFF